The clone carrying this TCR beta chain showed up just a few times. TCRdb reprocessed the 5' RACE reads with MiXCR, giving one entry per CDR3 protein. Counted here are 25,000 or so distinct CDR3 sequences, roughly 6% occurring once; the ten biggest clones make up around 20%. Germline trimming cut 2 bases from V and 0 bases from J; bases unmatched to any gene: 1. The germline CDR1 and CDR2 sequences are MNHEY and SMNVEV (reference sequence). The CDR3 sequence is 14 residues long. This entry belongs to a study of spatial heterogeneity in lung cancer. Time point given: blood at routine non-recurrence follow-up after resection. Whole RNA, isolated from tumor, nontumor lung or frozen PBMC, was sequenced without prior sorting.

The sequencing here drew on PBMCs, taken at follow-up. The clonotype comes from a male donor with early-stage non-small cell lung cancer. J is TRBJ2-7 and V is TRBV27, with 7 nucleotides matching TRBD2. The CDR3 reads CASSLSGASYEQYF. CDR3 DNA: TGTGCCAGCAGTTTAAGCGGGGCCTCCTACGAGCAGTACTTC.